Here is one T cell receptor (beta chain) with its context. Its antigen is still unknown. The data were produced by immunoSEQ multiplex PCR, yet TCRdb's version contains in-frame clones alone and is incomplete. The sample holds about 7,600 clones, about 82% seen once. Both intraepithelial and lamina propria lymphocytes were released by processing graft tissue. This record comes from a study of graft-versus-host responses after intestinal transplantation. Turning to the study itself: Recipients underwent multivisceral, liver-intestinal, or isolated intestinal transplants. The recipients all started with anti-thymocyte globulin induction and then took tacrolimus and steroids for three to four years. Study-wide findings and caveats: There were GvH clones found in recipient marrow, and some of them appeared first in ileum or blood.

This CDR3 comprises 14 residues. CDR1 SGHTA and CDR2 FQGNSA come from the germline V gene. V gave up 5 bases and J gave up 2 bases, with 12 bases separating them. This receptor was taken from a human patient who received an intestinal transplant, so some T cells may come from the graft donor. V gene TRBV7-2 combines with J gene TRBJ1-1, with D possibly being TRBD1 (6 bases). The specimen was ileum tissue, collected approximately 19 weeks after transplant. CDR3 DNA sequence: TGTGCCAGCAGCCTGGGACACTCTAACACTGAAGCTTTCTTT. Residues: CASSLGHSNTEAFF.